A selection of T cell receptor beta chains follows, all from one sample in a study of cytomegalovirus exposure and HLA in healthy donors. Using immunoSEQ multiplex PCR, the repertoire was profiled, and TCRdb retains in-frame clones only, with some absent. The table includes 150,000 to 200,000 clones, just under 85% detected once. Sample: PBMCs. The source of these receptors is a girl aged 5-17 years in good health and CMV-seropositive. Each CDR3 is given with its conserved first and last residue. Each record gives: J gene, clone size, V gene, D gene, CDR3 DNA, CDR3 protein. A D gene is named only where the DNA matches it firmly. Size is omitted from some rows. Given values are once, few, many or a class for expanded clones.

j_gene: TRBJ1-2
abundance: once
v_gene: TRBV7-9
d_gene: TRBD1
CDR3nt: TGCGCGATATGGGACAGCCCCCGGAATGGCTACACCTTC
CDR3aa: CAIWDSPRNGYTF

j_gene: TRBJ2-7
abundance: NA
v_gene: TRBV10-1
d_gene: TRBD1
CDR3nt: TGCGCCAGCAGTGCCCTCGACAGGGTCCCCCCCCAATACTACGAGCAGTACTTC
CDR3aa: CASSALDRVPPQYYEQYF

j_gene: TRBJ1-2
abundance: NA
v_gene: TRBV7-9
d_gene: TRBD1
CDR3nt: TGTGCCAGCAGCTCCGGGGCCGGACAGGTAGCCCTCTATGGCTACACCTTC
CDR3aa: CASSSGAGQVALYGYTF

j_gene: TRBJ2-7
abundance: NA
v_gene: TRBV13
d_gene: NA
CDR3nt: TGTGCCAGCAGCACCGGGACATCTTGGGAGCAGTACTTC
CDR3aa: CASSTGTSWEQYF

j_gene: TRBJ1-1
abundance: few
v_gene: TRBV27
d_gene: TRBD1
CDR3nt: TGTGCCAGCAGTCCCTGGACAGGGAACGCTGAAGCTTTCTTT
CDR3aa: CASSPWTGNAEAFF

j_gene: TRBJ1-1
abundance: NA
v_gene: TRBV18
d_gene: TRBD1
CDR3nt: TGTGCCAGCTCACCGCCTACCGGGACAGGGACCACTGAAGCTTTCTTT
CDR3aa: CASSPPTGTGTTEAFF

j_gene: TRBJ2-2
abundance: NA
v_gene: TRBV10-1
d_gene: NA
CDR3nt: TGCGCCAGCAGTCAGGAGAACACCGGGGAGCTGTTTTTT
CDR3aa: CASSQENTGELFF

j_gene: TRBJ2-3
abundance: NA
v_gene: TRBV15
d_gene: TRBD1
CDR3nt: TGTGCCACCAGCAGACAGACAGGGAAAACAGATACGCAGTATTTT
CDR3aa: CATSRQTGKTDTQYF

j_gene: TRBJ1-1
abundance: NA
v_gene: TRBV5-1
d_gene: TRBD1
CDR3nt: TGCGCCAGCAGCTTACAGGACAGGACAATGAACACTGAAGCTTTCTTT
CDR3aa: CASSLQDRTMNTEAFF

j_gene: TRBJ1-2
abundance: NA
v_gene: TRBV18
d_gene: NA
CDR3nt: TGTGCCAGCTCACCGATACAGGAGGGCTACACCTTC
CDR3aa: CASSPIQEGYTF

j_gene: TRBJ1-3
abundance: NA
v_gene: TRBV19
d_gene: NA
CDR3nt: TGTGCCAGTAGTATCTCGCGGATCATCTCTGGAAACACCATATATTTT
CDR3aa: CASSISRIISGNTIYF

j_gene: TRBJ2-5
abundance: NA
v_gene: TRBV6-6
d_gene: NA
CDR3nt: TGTGCCAGCAGTTTCGGGCTAGCGAGGGAGACCCAGTACTTC
CDR3aa: CASSFGLARETQYF

j_gene: TRBJ1-1
abundance: NA
v_gene: TRBV30
d_gene: NA
CDR3nt: TGTGCCTGGAGCAACTTCGGGGGCGGGGGGGGTGAAGCTTTCTTT
CDR3aa: CAWSNFGGGGGEAFF

j_gene: TRBJ1-6
abundance: NA
v_gene: TRBV4-1
d_gene: TRBD1
CDR3nt: TGCGCCAGCAGCCTATATTCCGGGACAGGGAATTCACCCCTCCACTTT
CDR3aa: CASSLYSGTGNSPLHF

j_gene: TRBJ1-1
abundance: NA
v_gene: TRBV29-1
d_gene: NA
CDR3nt: TGCAGCGTCGTAAGACAGGAAGAAGCTTTCTTT
CDR3aa: CSVVRQEEAFF

j_gene: TRBJ2-7
abundance: NA
v_gene: TRBV6-5
d_gene: NA
CDR3nt: TGTGCCAGCAGGGACACCTCCTACGAGCAGTACTTC
CDR3aa: CASRDTSYEQYF

j_gene: TRBJ2-7
abundance: NA
v_gene: TRBV19
d_gene: NA
CDR3nt: TGTGCCAGTAGTATCACCGGGGAGAATACCTACGAGCAGTACTTC
CDR3aa: CASSITGENTYEQYF

j_gene: TRBJ1-5
abundance: NA
v_gene: TRBV2
d_gene: NA
CDR3nt: TGTGCCAGCAGTGACAGGGGTTTAAATCAGCCCCAGCATTTT
CDR3aa: CASSDRGLNQPQHF

j_gene: TRBJ1-5
abundance: NA
v_gene: TRBV6-5
d_gene: TRBD1
CDR3nt: TGTGCCAGCAGCGGACAGGGCGGGTCTCAGCCCCAGCATTTT
CDR3aa: CASSGQGGSQPQHF

j_gene: TRBJ1-2
abundance: NA
v_gene: TRBV19
d_gene: NA
CDR3nt: TGTGCCAGTAGTATCCCCCCCACGACTTATGATGGCTACACCTTC
CDR3aa: CASSIPPTTYDGYTF